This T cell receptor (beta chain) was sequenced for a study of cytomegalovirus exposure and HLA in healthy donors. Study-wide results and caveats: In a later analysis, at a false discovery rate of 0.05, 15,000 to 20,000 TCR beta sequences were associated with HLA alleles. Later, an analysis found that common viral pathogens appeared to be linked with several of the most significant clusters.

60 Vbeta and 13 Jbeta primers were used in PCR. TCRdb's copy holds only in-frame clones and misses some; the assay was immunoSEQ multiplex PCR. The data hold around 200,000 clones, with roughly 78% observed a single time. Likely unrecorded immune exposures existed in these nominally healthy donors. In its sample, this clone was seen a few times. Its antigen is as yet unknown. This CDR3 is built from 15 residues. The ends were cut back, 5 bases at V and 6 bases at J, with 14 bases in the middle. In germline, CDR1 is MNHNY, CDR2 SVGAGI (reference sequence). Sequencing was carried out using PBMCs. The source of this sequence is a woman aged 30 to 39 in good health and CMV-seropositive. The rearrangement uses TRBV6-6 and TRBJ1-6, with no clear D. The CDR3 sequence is CASSPIAGINSPLHF. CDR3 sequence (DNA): TGTGCCAGCAGTCCTATTGCCGGGATTAATTCACCCCTCCACTTT.